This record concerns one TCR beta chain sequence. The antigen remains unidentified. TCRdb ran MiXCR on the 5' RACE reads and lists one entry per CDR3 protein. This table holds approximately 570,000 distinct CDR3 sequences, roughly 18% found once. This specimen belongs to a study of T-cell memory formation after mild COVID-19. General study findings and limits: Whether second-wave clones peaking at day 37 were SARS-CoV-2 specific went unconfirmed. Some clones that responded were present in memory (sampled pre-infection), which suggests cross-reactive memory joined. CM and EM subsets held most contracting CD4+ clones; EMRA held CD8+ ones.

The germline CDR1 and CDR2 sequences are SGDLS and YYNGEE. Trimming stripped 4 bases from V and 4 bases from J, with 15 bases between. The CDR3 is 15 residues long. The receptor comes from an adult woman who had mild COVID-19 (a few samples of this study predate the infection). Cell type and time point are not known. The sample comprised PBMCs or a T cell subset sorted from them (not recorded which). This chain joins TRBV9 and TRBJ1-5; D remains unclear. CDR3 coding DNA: TGTGCCAGCAGCCTCGGGCCGAAGGTTAATCAGCCCCAGCATTTT. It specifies CASSLGPKVNQPQHF.